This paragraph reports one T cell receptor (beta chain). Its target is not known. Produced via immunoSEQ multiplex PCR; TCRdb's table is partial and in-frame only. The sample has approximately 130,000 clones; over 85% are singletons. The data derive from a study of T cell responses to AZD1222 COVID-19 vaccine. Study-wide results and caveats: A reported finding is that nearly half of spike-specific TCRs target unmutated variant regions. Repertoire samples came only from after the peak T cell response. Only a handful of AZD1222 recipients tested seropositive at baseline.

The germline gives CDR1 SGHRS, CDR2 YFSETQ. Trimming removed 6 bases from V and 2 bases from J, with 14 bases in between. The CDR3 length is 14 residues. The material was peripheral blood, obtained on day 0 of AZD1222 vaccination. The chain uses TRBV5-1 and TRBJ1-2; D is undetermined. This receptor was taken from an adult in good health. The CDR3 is CASKPVGENYGYTF. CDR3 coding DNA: TGCGCCAGCAAGCCAGTCGGTGAGAACTATGGCTACACCTTC.